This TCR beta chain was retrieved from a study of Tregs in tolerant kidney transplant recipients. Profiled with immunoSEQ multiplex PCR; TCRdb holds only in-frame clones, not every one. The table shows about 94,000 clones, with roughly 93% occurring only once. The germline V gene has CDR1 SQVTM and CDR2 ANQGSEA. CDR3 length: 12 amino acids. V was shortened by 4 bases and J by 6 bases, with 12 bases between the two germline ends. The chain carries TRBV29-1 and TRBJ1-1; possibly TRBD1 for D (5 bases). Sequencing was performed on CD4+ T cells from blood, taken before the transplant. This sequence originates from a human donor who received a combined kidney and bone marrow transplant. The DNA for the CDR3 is TGCAGCGTTGGTCAGGGCCCACCTGAAGCTTTCTTT. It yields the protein CSVGQGPPEAFF.